Here is one T cell receptor beta chain with its context. Antigen: not known. TCRB transcripts that were expressed got sequenced, as all of the isolated RNA had been reverse transcribed. Profiling relied on immunoSEQ multiplex PCR, and the TCRdb table lists in-frame clones only, not all of them. The data show some 140,000 clones, about 10% seen once. One heparinised draw of blood, averaging around 120 mL, came from each donor. This entry is derived from a study of beta chain features in type 1 diabetes. Trimming cost V 5 bases and J 11 bases, with 22 bases left between them. The germline CDR1 and CDR2 sequences are SGHTA and FQGNSA. This CDR3 comprises 15 residues. General study findings and limits: Across all four CD4+ subsets, people with type 1 diabetes showed modestly shorter TCRB CDR3s. Because the template was cDNA, high-expressing cells might be over-represented.

The sequence was obtained from a man aged 18 to 30 in good health. The V gene is TRBV7-2, the J gene TRBJ1-5; the D gene is possibly TRBD1 (6 bases). Sequencing was performed on central memory CD4+ T cells from blood. For the CDR3, the DNA is TGTGCCAGCAGCGAACAGGGAGAAGTACGAGGAACCCAGCATTTT. Amino acids: CASSEQGEVRGTQHF.